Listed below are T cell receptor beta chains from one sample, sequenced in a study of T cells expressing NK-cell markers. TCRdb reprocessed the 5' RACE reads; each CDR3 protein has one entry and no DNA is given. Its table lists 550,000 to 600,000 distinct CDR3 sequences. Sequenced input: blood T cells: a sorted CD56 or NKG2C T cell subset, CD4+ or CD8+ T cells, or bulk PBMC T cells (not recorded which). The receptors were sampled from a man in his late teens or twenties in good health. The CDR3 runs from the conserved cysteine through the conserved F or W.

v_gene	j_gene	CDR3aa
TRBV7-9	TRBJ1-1	CASRRRENTEAFF
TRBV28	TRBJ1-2	CASRIVKAGGYTF
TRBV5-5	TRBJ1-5	CASSLGGQGVDQPQHF
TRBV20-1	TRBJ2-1	CSATLSGSSYNEQFF
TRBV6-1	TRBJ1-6	CASRDGQGGSPLHF
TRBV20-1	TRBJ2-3	CSATPPAGGTDTQYF
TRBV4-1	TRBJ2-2	CASSQERVGDGELFF
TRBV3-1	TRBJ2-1	CASSQMRPEPYNEQFF
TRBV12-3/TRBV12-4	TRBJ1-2	CASSLTLGSLYGYTF
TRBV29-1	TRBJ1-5	CSAGSGQADQPQHF
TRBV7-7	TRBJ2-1	CASSLGPAGHNEQFF
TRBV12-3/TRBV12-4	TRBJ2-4	CASSRVIERPKNIQYF
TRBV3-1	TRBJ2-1	CASSQYLSSVRSNEQFF
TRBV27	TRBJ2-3	CASSVDGRDYTQYF
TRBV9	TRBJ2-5	CASSEGTEETQYF
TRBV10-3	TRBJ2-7	CAISESATPWVARRNISYEQYF
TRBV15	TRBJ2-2	CATSRDTGDGLGELFF
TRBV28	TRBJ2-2	CASSSESTGELFF
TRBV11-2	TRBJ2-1	CASSYTRDRLQFF
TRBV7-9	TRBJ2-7	CASSLGQAPYEQYF
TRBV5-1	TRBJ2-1	CASSSGLREQFF
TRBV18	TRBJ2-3	CASSPEWQDTQYF
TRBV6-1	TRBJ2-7	CASSATSGQGAREQYF
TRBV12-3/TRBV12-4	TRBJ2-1	CASRGWTSADEQFF
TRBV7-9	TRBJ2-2	CASSLGLAGWTGELFF
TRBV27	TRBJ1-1	CASGSLNTEAFF
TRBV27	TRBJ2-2	CASSWVSGAGELFF
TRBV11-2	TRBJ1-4	CASSFGQVGKEKLFF
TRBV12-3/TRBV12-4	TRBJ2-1	CASSPDSSGRYNEQFF
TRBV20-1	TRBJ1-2	CSASPDGSLYGYTF
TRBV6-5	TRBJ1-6	CASSYDTVPTSPNSPLHF
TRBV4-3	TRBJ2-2	CASSQEEYVPSGELFF
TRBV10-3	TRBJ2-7	CAISGAPSVGGDYEQYF
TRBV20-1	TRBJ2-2	CSARKSGRYTGELFF
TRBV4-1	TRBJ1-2	CASSQMTGLNYGYTF
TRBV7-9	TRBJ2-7	CASSLASGRLTYEQYF
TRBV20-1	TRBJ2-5	CSAGQPFQETQYF
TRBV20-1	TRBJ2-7	CSARTGTGGMISYEQYF
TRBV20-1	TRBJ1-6	CSAWTGGTGSPLHF
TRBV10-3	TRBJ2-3	CAIKPQGGGIGDTQYF
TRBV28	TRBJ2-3	CASKPLYRTDTQYF
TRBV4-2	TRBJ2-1	CASSQDPAGAGEQFF
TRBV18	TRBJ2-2	CASSPSGAGDVNTGELFF
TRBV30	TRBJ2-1	CAWTGARENEQFF
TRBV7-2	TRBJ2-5	CASSFISLSETQYF
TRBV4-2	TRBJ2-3	CASSQVLGIADTQYF
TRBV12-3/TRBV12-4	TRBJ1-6	CASRPTGPGYSPLHF
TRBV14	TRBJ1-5	CASSQGGPGPQHF
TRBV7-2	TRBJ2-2	CASSLPRGRIAGTGELFF
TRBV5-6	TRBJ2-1	CASTEIFLVMGNEQFF
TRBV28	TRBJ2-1	CASSPWQTSGAKSEQFF
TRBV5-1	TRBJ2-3	CASSRAVSTDTQYF